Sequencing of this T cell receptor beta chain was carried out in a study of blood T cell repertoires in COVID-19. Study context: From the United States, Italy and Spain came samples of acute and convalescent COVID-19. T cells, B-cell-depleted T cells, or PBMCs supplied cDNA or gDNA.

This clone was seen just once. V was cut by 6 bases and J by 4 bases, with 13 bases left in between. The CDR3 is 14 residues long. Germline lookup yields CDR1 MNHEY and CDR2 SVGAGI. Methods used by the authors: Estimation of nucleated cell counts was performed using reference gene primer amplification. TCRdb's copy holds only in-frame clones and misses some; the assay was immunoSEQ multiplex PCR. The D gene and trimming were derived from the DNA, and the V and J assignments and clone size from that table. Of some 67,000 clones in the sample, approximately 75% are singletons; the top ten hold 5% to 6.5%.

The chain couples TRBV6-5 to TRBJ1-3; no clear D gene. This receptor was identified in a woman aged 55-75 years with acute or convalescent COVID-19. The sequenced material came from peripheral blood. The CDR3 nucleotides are TGTGCCAGCAGGCCTGGAGGTGAGGGAAACACCATATATTTT. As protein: CASRPGGEGNTIYF.